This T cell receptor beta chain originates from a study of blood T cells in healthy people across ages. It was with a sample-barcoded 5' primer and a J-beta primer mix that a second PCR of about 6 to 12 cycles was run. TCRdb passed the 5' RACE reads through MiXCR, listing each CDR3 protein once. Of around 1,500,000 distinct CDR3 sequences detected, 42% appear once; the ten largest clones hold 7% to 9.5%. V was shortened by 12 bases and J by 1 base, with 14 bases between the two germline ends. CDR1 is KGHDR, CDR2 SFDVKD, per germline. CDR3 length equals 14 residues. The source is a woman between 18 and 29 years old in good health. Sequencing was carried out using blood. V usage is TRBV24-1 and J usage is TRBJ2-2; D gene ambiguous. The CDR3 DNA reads TGTGCCTCGTCTGGGCTAGGGAACACCGGGGAGCTGTTTTTT. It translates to CASSGLGNTGELFF.